This TCR beta chain was recovered during a study of spatial heterogeneity in lung cancer. This clonotype was seen a handful of times. Its antigen remains unknown. Germline lookup yields CDR1 SQVTM and CDR2 ANQGSEA. The CDR3 consists of 13 residues. Trimming cost V 2 bases and J 5 bases, with 12 bases left between them. Study conclusions and caveats: In blood, ubiquitous expanded tumor TCRs appeared more at resection than follow-up.

Time point given: sample taken at primary tumor resection. The input material, whole RNA from tumor, nontumor lung or frozen PBMC, was sequenced unsorted. The library protocol tagged each TCR cDNA with a unique molecular identifier. TCRdb passed the 5' RACE reads through MiXCR, listing each CDR3 protein once. This sample has just over 75,000 distinct CDR3 sequences, with roughly 8% found just once. The source of this sequence is a male donor with early-stage non-small cell lung cancer. Sample: PBMCs, taken at surgery. This chain uses TRBV29-1 with TRBJ1-1; D is ambiguous. The CDR3 DNA is TGCAGCGTTGAACCTCGACCCAGGACTGAAGCTTTCTTT. This encodes CSVEPRPRTEAFF.